The present T cell receptor beta chain was sequenced within a study of OX40 agonist ivuxolimab in advanced cancers. In the study overall: Ivuxolimab, which targeted the costimulatory receptor OX40 (CD134), was an agonistic, fully human IgG2 monoclonal antibody. Peripheral TCRbeta sequencing aimed to test whether ivuxolimab altered TCR sequence diversity and caused clonal T-cell expansion. Patients were allowed to have had prior anti-PD-1, anti-PD-L1 or anti-CTLA-4 therapy, and 30% to 40% of the dose-escalation patients had been treated with checkpoint inhibitors. Three dose-escalation patients achieved partial responses, one with hepatocellular carcinoma and two with cutaneous melanoma. The dose-escalation cohort was 82.7% male with a mean age of around 62 years, ranging from roughly 20 to 80. Intravenous ivuxolimab was administered to patients every 2 weeks at six dose levels: 0.01, 0.1, 0.3, 1.5, 3 and 10 mg/kg. Of the roughly 54 dose-escalation patients, hepatocellular carcinoma was present in about 20, melanoma in around 15, renal cell carcinoma in 9 and head and neck cancer in 9. The paper covers the monotherapy dose-escalation part of the phase I ivuxolimab trial, which included N ≈ 50 patients. Beyond this particular receptor, the publication reports: Clonal expansion of both CD4+ and CD8+ blood T cells was observed from baseline to week 6 at doses 0.1 to 3.0 mg/kg. In partial responders in the 0.1-3.0 mg/kg groups, normalized peripheral clonal expansion was found to be among the lowest, especially among CD8+ T cells. The antigen specificity of the peripheral T cells that underwent clonal expansion was not determined. Low levels of normalized T-cell clonal expansion were also seen in some nonresponding patients. After ivuxolimab, CD8+ T cells had more expanded clones than CD4+ T cells on average.

Patients with autoimmune disease history or receiving systemic immunosuppression were excluded from the trial. Peripheral blood for TCR sequencing was drawn from every dose cohort at baseline, at cycle 4 day 1 and at cycle 7 day 1. The samples were drawn from a first-in-human, open-label, multicenter phase I dose-escalation trial of ivuxolimab. The trial enrolled adults with locally advanced or metastatic head and neck squamous cell, hepatocellular, melanoma or renal cell carcinoma. Before TCR sequencing, CD4+ T cells and CD8+ T cells from peripheral blood were sorted into separate populations. Genomic DNA was isolated from the sorted cells so that the TCRbeta CDR3 region could be sequenced. The immunoSEQ Assay was used to sequence the TCRbeta CDR3 regions. TCRdb re-hosts the immuneACCESS table, in-frame sequences only. Its copies lack some clones; in the studies checked, an unresolved V gene accounts for under half of them, and the cause for the rest is not known. The sample table contains 40,000 to 50,000 clones; only one count was recorded for 85% to 90% of them. Around half of the sample belongs to the ten largest clones.

Cut back by 2 bases and 3 bases, the V and J ends lie 8 bases apart. As encoded in the germline V gene, CDR1 is MGHRA while CDR2 is YSYEKL. The CDR3 runs 13 residues from the cysteine to the phenylalanine. CDR3 DNA is the only sequence kept; it has 39 bases, read in frame from the first base. With respect to this clone: Its antigen target is currently unknown. No base quality information exists; no much larger clone differs at one position.

The source was CD4+ or CD8+ T cells sorted from blood, collected in a trial of the OX40 agonist ivuxolimab. This sequence originates from an adult with an advanced solid tumor such as melanoma, head and neck, liver or kidney cancer. This chain is built from TRBV4-1 and TRBJ2-7, with the D gene call left open. CDR3 loop: CASSQTHDYEQYF. The DNA sequence is given as TGCGCCAGCAGCCAAACTCATGACTACGAGCAGTACTTC.